This T cell receptor (beta chain) was documented in a study of T cells after yellow fever vaccination. The germline CDR1 and CDR2 sequences are LGHNA and YNFKEQ. The CDR3 spans 14 residues. Trimming left V 4 bases short and J 5 bases short, with 11 bases between. TCRdb independently ran MiXCR on the 5' RACE reads; one entry per CDR3 protein. The sample shows approximately 300,000 distinct CDR3 sequences, over 10% of them seen only once. The specimen comprised CD4+ T cells sorted from PBMCs, sampled 45 days after the yellow fever booster vaccination. The chain recombines TRBV4-2 with TRBJ1-4; D uncertain. The TCR was taken from a young man who received the YFV17D yellow fever vaccine. Written as DNA, the CDR3 is TGTGCCAGCAGCCGCACGGTTCTAAATGAAAAACTGTTTTTT. This sequence encodes CASSRTVLNEKLFF.